The 14 T cell receptor beta chains reported below all come from one sample, sequenced in a study of T cells in Graves' hyperthyroidism and ophthalmopathy. The investigators amplified TCR beta CDR3 regions from RNA transcripts. Primed by the HTBI set, a first-round RT-PCR was run on the TCR CDR3. From the multiplex PCR reads, TCRdb called clonotypes with MiXCR, one entry per CDR3 protein. The sample lists around 690,000 distinct CDR3 sequences; more than 20% were seen once. The sample consisted of blood. All receptors come from a young man with Graves' ophthalmopathy.

This chain joins TRBV28 and TRBJ2-2; D is possibly TRBD2 (5 bases). CDR1 and CDR2 (germline): MDHEN, SYDVKM. Deletions cut 6 bases from V and 7 bases from J, with 12 bases between. The CDR3 consists of 13 residues. CDR3 coding DNA: TGTGCCAGCAGCCGGGGAGCGGTCGGGGAGCTGTTTTTT. Residues: CASSRGAVGELFF.

Many counts were recorded for this clonotype. The chain recombines TRBV20-1 with TRBJ2-1; no clear D. Germline V gene lookup returns CDR1 DFQATT and CDR2 SNEGSKA (reference sequence). V was pared by 2 bases and J by 0 bases, with 14 bases between. This CDR3 spans 16 amino acids. The CDR3 region has the DNA TGCAGTGCTAGACCCCGGACCGCCGCCTCCTACAATGAGCAGTTCTTC. Amino acids: CSARPRTAASYNEQFF.

This chain connects TRBV27 to TRBJ2-7; D gene ambiguous. This CDR3 has 10 amino acids. Looked up from germline, CDR1 is MNHEY and CDR2 is SMNVEV (reference sequence). V dropped 8 bases and J dropped 6 bases, with 8 bases sitting between them. The CDR3 region has the DNA TGTGCCAGCGCACAGACCGAGCAGTACTTC. Residues: CASAQTEQYF.

The chain is built from TRBV11-2 and TRBJ1-1; no clear D. The CDR3 runs 13 residues. From germline, CDR1 is SGHAT and CDR2 FQNNGV. With 5 bases removed from V and 0 bases from J, the gap between germline ends came to 7 bases. CDR3 sequence reads: CASSNTVNTEAFF. CDR3 DNA: TGTGCCAGCAGCAATACGGTGAACACTGAAGCTTTCTTT.

The rearrangement links TRBV5-1 to TRBJ2-2, with a tentative D call TRBD2 (6 bases). Germline CDR1 SGHRS, CDR2 YFSETQ. Trimming cost V 2 bases and J 0 bases, with 11 bases left between them. The CDR3 runs 16 residues. The CDR3 reads CASSLPGLTNTGELFF. Here the CDR3 DNA reads TGCGCCAGCAGCTTACCGGGACTCACGAACACCGGGGAGCTGTTTTTT. Supplemented by reference TRBV5-1 and TRBJ2-2, the full variable domain reads KAGVTQTPRYLIKTRGQQVTLSCSPISGHRSVSWYQQTPGQGLQFLFEYFSETQRNKGNFPGRFSGRQFSNSRSEMNVSTLELGDSALYLCASSLPGLTNTGELFFGEGSRLTVL.

The rearrangement uses TRBV19 and TRBJ2-3, with D possibly matching TRBD2 (6 bases). Trimming pared 6 bases from V and 1 base from J, leaving 14 bases between. Germline lookup yields CDR1 LNHDA and CDR2 SQIVND (reference sequence). The CDR3 is 15 residues long. CDR3 bases: TGTGCCAGTAGAGGCTCGGGAGTGGGCACAGATACGCAGTATTTT. This encodes CASRGSGVGTDTQYF.

V is TRBV18 and J is TRBJ1-3; D is uncertain. V lost 2 bases, J lost 0 bases, and 11 bases lay in between. The CDR3 spans 16 residues. Germline-derived CDR1 and CDR2 are KGHSH and LQKENI. The CDR3 DNA follows: TGTGCCAGCTCACCAAGCGAGCCCAACTCTGGAAACACCATATATTTT. It specifies CASSPSEPNSGNTIYF.

This clonotype appeared many times. The V gene is TRBV27, the J gene TRBJ1-1; possibly TRBD1 for D (6 bases). V was cut by 8 bases and J by 4 bases, with 23 bases left in between. The CDR3 extends over 16 amino acids. The germline V gene encodes CDR1 MNHEY and CDR2 SMNVEV (reference sequence). CDR3 nucleotide sequence: TGTGCCAGCTCTAACCCACAGGGACAAGGGGGCACTGAAGCTTTCTTT. Residues: CASSNPQGQGGTEAFF.

At least ten counts were recorded for this clonotype. The rearrangement links TRBV12-3 or TRBV12-4 to TRBJ2-7; possibly TRBD2 for D (6 bases). V shed 5 bases and J shed 3 bases, with 11 bases lying between them. This CDR3 has 13 residues. The CDR3 spells CASSRGTHYEQYF. CDR3 nucleotide sequence: TGTGCCAGCAGTCGCGGGACTCACTACGAGCAGTACTTC.

The chain is built from TRBV2 and TRBJ1-1; TRBD1 matches 8 bases. Trimming removed 8 bases from V and 5 bases from J; junction bases left unmatched: 10. The germline V gene has CDR1 SNHLY and CDR2 FYNNEI. The CDR3 is 14 residues long. Written as DNA, the CDR3 is TGTGCCAGCCTCAACAGGGGGTTTGGGACTGAAGCTTTCTTT. Amino acid sequence: CASLNRGFGTEAFF.

The rearrangement uses TRBV6-2 or TRBV6-3 and TRBJ2-2; D may correspond to TRBD1 or TRBD2 (5 bases each). The V gene's germline CDR1 is MNHEY and CDR2 SVGEGT. V lost 4 bases and J lost 6, with 12 bases in between. The CDR3 totals 14 residues. The CDR3 loop is CASSCARDAGELFF. CDR3 DNA: TGTGCCAGCAGTTGCGCCAGGGACGCCGGGGAGCTGTTTTTT.

The rearrangement uses TRBV28 and TRBJ1-2; D not resolved. V dropped 2 bases and J dropped 4 bases, with 14 bases sitting between them. The germline CDR1 and CDR2 sequences are MDHEN and SYDVKM. CDR3 size: 15 residues. Written as DNA, the CDR3 is TGTGCCAGCAGTTTAGCGGCACAGATATCCTATGGCTACACCTTC. Encoded protein: CASSLAAQISYGYTF.

The V gene is TRBV2, the J gene TRBJ1-1; 8 nucleotides agree with TRBD1. The J segment lost 1 base and the V segment lost 6 bases, leaving 13 bases of the junction unmatched. Germline-derived CDR1 and CDR2 are SNHLY and FYNNEI. The CDR3 is made up of 17 amino acids. The CDR3 DNA is TGTGCCAGCAGCCGGACAGGGCCCGTCATTCGGAACACTGAAGCTTTCTTT. Its protein is CASSRTGPVIRNTEAFF. The whole variable domain, remainder taken from reference TRBV2 and TRBJ1-1, is EPEVTQTPSHQVTQMGQEVILRCVPISNHLYFYWYRQILGQKVEFLVSFYNNEISEKSEIFDDQFSVERPDGSNFTLKIRSTKLEDSAMYFCASSRTGPVIRNTEAFFGQGTRLTVV.

This clonotype was seen a handful of times. A clone one base away is much larger, so this may be a read error. The chain uses TRBV30 and TRBJ1-1; no reliable D call. The CDR3 length is 15 residues. Between the trimmed V and J ends, which lost 5 bases and 1 base, there was a span of 17 bases. CDR1 and CDR2 from the germline V gene are GTSNPN and SVGIG (reference sequence). CDR3 in amino acids: CAWVRYEHSNTEAFF. The CDR3 DNA is TGTGCCTGGGTACGTTATGAACACTCGAACACTGAAGCTTTCTTT.